The 27 T cell receptor beta chains listed next were all sequenced from one sample in a study of OX40 agonist ivuxolimab in advanced cancers. Method: immunoSEQ multiplex PCR; TCRdb's copy keeps in-frame clones and lacks some. The profile covers roughly 56,000 clones, with about nine tenths appearing a single time and 18% taken by the ten largest. Sequencing was performed on CD4+ or CD8+ T cells sorted from blood, taken in a trial of the OX40 agonist ivuxolimab. These receptors were taken from an adult with an advanced solid tumor such as melanoma, head and neck, liver or kidney cancer.

This chain links TRBV7-9 with TRBJ2-7; 8 positions agree with TRBD1. Germline V gene sequence: CDR1 SEHNR, CDR2 FQNEAQ (reference sequence). The CDR3 runs to 14 residues. Germline trimming cut 5 bases from V and 3 bases from J; bases unmatched to any gene: 6. CDR3 sequence (DNA): TGTGCCAGCAGCCGCTCGGGACAGGTCTACGAGCAGTACTTC. The encoded protein is CASSRSGQVYEQYF.

This clone was seen once. V and J are TRBV5-6 and TRBJ1-2; a possible D gene is TRBD1 (5 bases). V shed 2 bases and J shed 2 bases, with 13 bases lying between them. The V gene's germline CDR1 is SGHDT and CDR2 YYEEEE. This CDR3 contains 15 residues. This CDR3 is CASSFGTAANYGYTF. DNA of the CDR3: TGTGCCAGCAGCTTTGGGACCGCTGCAAACTATGGCTACACCTTC.

The genes are TRBV28 and TRBJ2-3; D gene unclear. This CDR3 is 14 amino acids long. Germline loops: CDR1 MDHEN, CDR2 SYDVKM. The V gene lost 6 bases and the J gene lost 6 bases, with 16 bases spanning the gap. The CDR3 sequence is CASSLVKVGDTQYF. DNA of the CDR3: TGTGCCAGCAGCCTGGTGAAGGTTGGGGATACGCAGTATTTT.

This CDR3 is CASSQEARVAEQYF. The CDR3 DNA sequence: TGTGCCAGCAGCCAAGAGGCCAGGGTGGCCGAGCAGTACTTC. This chain connects TRBV14 to TRBJ2-7; weak D call: TRBD1 (5 bases). CDR3 length: 14 amino acids. Germline V CDR1 and CDR2: SGHDN, FVKESK. The V gene lost 0 bases and the J gene lost 6 bases, with 12 bases spanning the gap.

V usage is TRBV5-1 and J usage is TRBJ1-4; D might be TRBD1 (5 bases). The CDR3 extends over 14 amino acids. In germline, CDR1 is SGHRS, CDR2 YFSETQ. V gave up 2 bases and J gave up 5 bases, with 10 bases separating them. In DNA form, the CDR3 reads TGCGCCAGCAGCTTCGGGGCAATGAATGAAAAACTGTTTTTT. Amino acids: CASSFGAMNEKLFF.

J is TRBJ2-7 and V is TRBV7-2, with D unclear. This CDR3 has 14 amino acids. The germline V gene encodes CDR1 SGHTA and CDR2 FQGNSA. Trimming took 2 bases from V and 0 from J, leaving 8 bases between them. The CDR3 is CASSLTHSSYEQYF. DNA for the CDR3: TGTGCCAGCAGCTTAACGCACAGCTCCTACGAGCAGTACTTC.

This clone occurred a few times. The chain recombines TRBV19 with TRBJ2-1, with 9 positions matching TRBD2. V lost 3 bases and J lost 6; bases outside the gene matches: 6. The CDR3 is 15 amino acids. Looked up from germline, CDR1 is LNHDA and CDR2 is SQIVND (reference sequence). The CDR3 sequence: CASSITAGGGNEQFF. The DNA of the CDR3 is TGTGCCAGTAGTATCACAGCGGGAGGAGGCAATGAGCAGTTCTTC.

The chain has TRBV4-3 and TRBJ1-2; D may be TRBD1 (6 bases). Germline V CDR1 and CDR2: LGHNA, YSLEER. The CDR3 length is 13 residues. V was trimmed by 6 bases and J by 8 bases, leaving 16 bases between them. CDR3 sequence reads: CASSHRDDNGYTF. As DNA, the CDR3 is TGCGCCAGCAGTCACAGGGACGATAACGGCTACACCTTC.

V is TRBV7-3 and J is TRBJ2-1; D uncertain. Germline lookup yields CDR1 SGHTA and CDR2 FQGTGA. The CDR3 loop spans 15 amino acids. The germline V and J ends were trimmed by 4 bases and 0 bases, with 10 bases remaining between them. The CDR3 loop reads CASSSTPSSYNEQFF. CDR3 nucleotide sequence: TGTGCCAGCAGCTCCACTCCGAGCTCCTACAATGAGCAGTTCTTC.

This chain uses TRBV4-1 with TRBJ1-1, with D uncertain. CDR3 size: 14 residues. Between the trimmed V and J ends, which lost 2 bases and 7 bases, there was a span of 14 bases. Per the germline V gene, CDR1 is MGHRA and CDR2 is YSYEKL. The CDR3 DNA reads TGCGCCAGCAGCCAACTAACCCACCGGGGTGAAGCTTTCTTT. Translating it yields CASSQLTHRGEAFF.

V and J are TRBV14 and TRBJ2-1, with D perhaps matching TRBD2 (6 bases). Trimming took off 3 bases at V and 8 bases at J, with 23 bases between the two ends. The CDR3 has 17 residues. CDR1 is SGHDN and CDR2 is FVKESK in the germline V gene. CDR3 bases: TGTGCCAGCAGCCACGGAAATCCGGGAGAGGAAACCTATGAGCAGTTCTTC. Translation gives CASSHGNPGEETYEQFF.

The genes are TRBV7-2 and TRBJ2-7, with a tentative D call TRBD1 (6 bases). The CDR3 totals 15 residues. Germline loops: CDR1 SGHTA, CDR2 FQGNSA. V shed 1 base and J shed 0 bases, with 10 bases lying between them. The CDR3: CASSLGQASSYEQYF. CDR3 nucleotides: TGTGCCAGCAGCTTAGGACAGGCGAGCTCCTACGAGCAGTACTTC.

The J gene is TRBJ2-5, the V gene TRBV18; D is unresolved. The CDR3 has 13 residues. The V gene's germline CDR1 is KGHSH and CDR2 LQKENI. Trimming pared 4 bases from V and 5 bases from J, leaving 11 bases between. CDR3 sequence reads: CASSQPSAETQYF. The CDR3 DNA reads TGTGCCAGCTCACAACCCTCCGCGGAGACCCAGTACTTC.

This sequence joins TRBV28 and TRBJ2-7; D is undetermined. The V end was cut by 1 base, the J end by 0 bases, with 7 bases between. There are 14 residues in the CDR3. Germline-derived CDR1 and CDR2 are MDHEN and SYDVKM. For the CDR3, the DNA is TGTGCCAGCAGTTTATCCCCCAACTCCTACGAGCAGTACTTC. It is translated as CASSLSPNSYEQYF.

The V call is TRBV28, the J call TRBJ2-1, with 8 positions matching TRBD1. The CDR3 has 19 amino acids. The J segment lost 7 bases and the V segment lost 2 bases, leaving 19 bases of the junction unmatched. Germline-derived CDR1 and CDR2 are MDHEN and SYDVKM. CDR3: CASSLRPGAGGVPSNEQFF. CDR3 nucleotide sequence: TGTGCCAGCAGTTTACGGCCTGGGGCAGGGGGCGTCCCGTCTAATGAGCAGTTCTTC. The variable domain in full, with the rest retrieved from reference TRBV28 and TRBJ2-1, is DVKVTQSSRYLVKRTGEKVFLECVQDMDHENMFWYRQDPGLGLRLIYFSYDVKMKEKGDIPEGYSVSREKKERFSLILESASTNQTSMYLCASSLRPGAGGVPSNEQFFGPGTRLTVL.

The chain employs TRBV2 and TRBJ2-2; maybe TRBD2 (6 bases). Germline V gene data show CDR1 as SNHLY and CDR2 as FYNNEI. Trimming removed 2 bases from V and 6 bases from J, with 19 bases in between. The CDR3 spans 17 residues. The CDR3 nucleotides read TGTGCCAGCAGTGAAATTAGGGGACTCGAGATCCCCGGGGAGCTGTTTTTT. It codes for CASSEIRGLEIPGELFF.

This chain links TRBV30 with TRBJ2-2; TRBD2 agrees at 13 bases. Germline CDR1 is GTSNPN and CDR2 is SVGIG (reference sequence). Germline trimming cut 0 bases from V and 6 bases from J; bases unmatched to any gene: 1. The CDR3 is 15 amino acids. The CDR3 loop reads CAWSVLAGGPGELFF. In nucleotides, the CDR3 is TGTGCCTGGAGTGTACTAGCGGGAGGGCCCGGGGAGCTGTTTTTT.

This clone was detected once. The chain recombines TRBV9 with TRBJ2-1; tentatively, D is TRBD1 (5 bases). Trimming removed 0 bases at V and 3 bases at J, with 13 bases between. CDR3 length: 16 residues. Looked up from germline, CDR1 is SGDLS and CDR2 is YYNGEE. The CDR3 nucleotides read TGTGCCAGCAGCGTAGGGGGCGGTGGGTACTACAATGAGCAGTTCTTC. Protein product: CASSVGGGGYYNEQFF. The whole variable domain, filled in from reference TRBV9 and TRBJ2-1, reads DSGVTQTPKHLITATGQRVTLRCSPRSGDLSVYWYQQSLDQGLQFLIQYYNGEERAKGNILERFSAQQFPDLHSELNLSSLELGDSALYFCASSVGGGGYYNEQFFGPGTRLTVL.

There are a few counts of this clone. This chain uses TRBV28 with TRBJ2-7; D may correspond to TRBD1 or TRBD2 (5 bases each). From germline, CDR1 is MDHEN and CDR2 SYDVKM. This CDR3 contains 13 residues. V shed 5 bases and J shed 6 bases, with 14 bases lying between them. CDR3 in amino acids: CASSESSGAEQYF. CDR3 nucleotides: TGTGCCAGCAGTGAATCCTCCGGGGCCGAGCAGTACTTC. The full variable domain, completed using reference TRBV28 and TRBJ2-7, is DVKVTQSSRYLVKRTGEKVFLECVQDMDHENMFWYRQDPGLGLRLIYFSYDVKMKEKGDIPEGYSVSREKKERFSLILESASTNQTSMYLCASSESSGAEQYFGPGTRLTVT.

The chain joins TRBV6-5 to TRBJ2-1, with 12 positions matching TRBD2. With 5 bases clipped from V and 8 bases from J, the junction kept 7 bases outside the gene matches. The CDR3 is made up of 15 amino acids. CDR1 is MNHEY, CDR2 SVGAGI, per germline. The CDR3 DNA is TGTGCCAGCAGTGCCCCTAGCGGGAGGGCGGATGAGCAGTTCTTC. Translation: CASSAPSGRADEQFF.

This clone turned up a few times. Its ends do not fully match the called genes, so a read error is possible. The CDR3 sequence: CASSLVQGKF. CDR3 nucleotides: TGTGCCAGCAGCTTGGTTCAAGGGAAGTTT. This sequence joins TRBV5-8 and TRBJ1-4; D is ambiguous. The CDR3 is 10 residues long. Germline CDR1 and CDR2: SGHTS and YDEGEE.

The V call is TRBV4-3, the J call TRBJ2-3; maybe TRBD1 (6 bases). The germline gives CDR1 LGHNA, CDR2 YSLEER. The CDR3 totals 15 residues. V gave up 2 bases and J gave up 5 bases, with 14 bases separating them. CDR3 DNA sequence: TGCGCCAGCAGCCAAAATGAAGGACAGCAAGATACGCAGTATTTT. This translates into CASSQNEGQQDTQYF.

The chain has TRBV28 and TRBJ2-5; tentatively, D is TRBD1 (5 bases). V was trimmed by 3 bases and J by 2 bases, leaving 13 bases between them. CDR1 is MDHEN and CDR2 is SYDVKM in the germline V gene. CDR3 length: 15 amino acids. CDR3 protein: CASSFGDSLQETQYF. CDR3 bases: TGTGCCAGCAGTTTCGGAGACAGCCTTCAAGAGACCCAGTACTTC.

V and J are TRBV2 and TRBJ1-3; D remains ambiguous. V lost 3 bases and J 0 bases, leaving 6 bases between the germline ends. The CDR3 consists of 14 residues. CDR1 SNHLY and CDR2 FYNNEI come from the germline V gene. The CDR3 sequence: CASSELSSGNTIYF. For the CDR3, the DNA is TGTGCCAGCAGTGAGCTGAGCTCTGGAAACACCATATATTTT.

The rearrangement uses TRBV19 and TRBJ2-1; 9 nucleotides agree with TRBD2. The V gene end was trimmed by 6 bases and the J gene end by 7 bases; junction bases not matched to a gene: 7. The CDR3 has 14 amino acids. Germline values: CDR1 LNHDA, CDR2 SQIVND (reference sequence). In nucleotides, the CDR3 is TGTGCCAGTAGCCCGGGACTAGCCAGTAATGAGCAGTTCTTC. Encoded protein: CASSPGLASNEQFF.

The CDR3 region has the DNA TGTGCCAGCAGCTTTTTGACCAAGCAGTTCTTC. Protein sequence: CASSFLTKQFF. The chain combines TRBV13 with TRBJ2-1; D is ambiguous. The CDR3 extends over 11 amino acids. Trimming pared 3 bases from V and 11 bases from J, leaving 8 bases between. CDR1 is PRHDT, CDR2 FYEKMQ, per germline (reference sequence).

The gene calls are TRBV7-3 and TRBJ2-1; maybe TRBD2 (5 bases). Per germline, CDR1 SGHTA and CDR2 FQGTGA. The V gene lost 7 bases and the J gene lost 7 bases, with 17 bases spanning the gap. The CDR3 is 14 amino acids. CDR3 bases: TGTGCCAGCAAGTTTAGTGGGAGTTTGAATGAGCAGTTCTTC. Protein sequence: CASKFSGSLNEQFF.